This TCR beta chain was documented in a study of blood T cell repertoires in COVID-19. Study overall: Some COVID-19 samples were acute and others convalescent; all came from the United States, Italy and Spain. PBMCs, B-cell-depleted T cells, or T cells were the source of the cDNA or gDNA that made up the material.

Germline V lookup: CDR1 MRHNA, CDR2 SNTAGT. The CDR3 runs to 13 residues. Trimming cost V 6 bases and J 6 bases; bases outside gene matches: 5. Authors' data handling: Estimates of nucleated cell counts were drawn from the amplification of reference gene primers. Libraries were prepared by immunoSEQ multiplex PCR; TCRdb keeps only in-frame clonotypes and omits some of them. V and J calls and clone size are copied from that table; D and trimming were computed from the DNA. The data hold 200,000 or so clones, with around 84% observed a single time. Sequencing was performed on peripheral blood. This clonotype originated in a young man with active or convalescent COVID-19. V is TRBV6-4 and J is TRBJ1-2; 9 bases agree with TRBD1. This CDR3 reads CASRSTGGNGYTF. CDR3 nucleotides: TGTGCCAGCAGGAGTACAGGGGGCAATGGCTACACCTTC.